The rows below give T cell receptor beta chains drawn from one sample of a study of blood T cells in healthy people across ages. TCRdb recomputed calls from the 5' RACE reads with MiXCR, one row per CDR3 protein. This sample has about 540,000 distinct CDR3 sequences, with 24% found just once. This same sample was also part of a study on T cells of mothers and their children.

Sequencing used blood. The receptors come from a boy between 10 and 17 years old in good health. The CDR3 runs from the conserved cysteine through the conserved F or W. The D gene is left open where the match is weak. Size is stated for part of the rows, as once, few or many counts, or as a class when the clone is expanded.

>TRBJ2-7|16|TRBV4-1|.|TRBD2
TGCGCCAGCAGCCAAGACGCTAGCGGGAGGTTCTACGAGCAGTACTTC
CASSQDASGRFYEQYF
>TRBJ2-1|14|TRBV7-8|.|TRBD1
TGTGCCAGCACCCTCAGACAGGGATACAATGAGCAGTTCTTC
CASTLRQGYNEQFF
>TRBJ2-1|15|TRBV7-9|few|TRBD1
TGTGCCAGCAGCTCCGACAGGGGGGACTACAATGAGCAGTTCTTC
CASSSDRGDYNEQFF
>TRBJ2-5|12|TRBV29-1|few|TRBD1
TGCAGCGTTGAAAGGGGGCCAGAGACCCAGTACTTC
CSVERGPETQYF
>TRBJ2-1|14|TRBV4-3|.|.
TGCGCCAGCAGCCAAGATCCCTTCTACAATGAGCAGTTCTTC
CASSQDPFYNEQFF
>TRBJ2-1|13|TRBV4-2|.|.
TGTGCCAGCAGCCATGCTCAGATTAATGAGCAGTTCTTC
CASSHAQINEQFF
>TRBJ2-4|16|TRBV7-2|.|TRBD1
TGTGCCAGCAGCCAATGGACAGGGCCGAACTTTCGCATTCAGTACTTC
CASSQWTGPNFRIQYF
>TRBJ2-7|14|TRBV27|few|.
TGTGCCAGCAGTTTAGCGGGGTCCCCCTACGAGCAGTACTTC
CASSLAGSPYEQYF
>TRBJ2-7|14|TRBV28|.|.
TGTGCCAGCACCACGCGGTGGCGGAACTACGAGCAGTACTTC
CASTTRWRNYEQYF
>TRBJ2-7|18|TRBV11-3|.|.
TGTGCCAGCAGCTTAGAGACCCCGGGGCCTCAGGCCCCCTACGAGCAGTACTTC
CASSLETPGPQAPYEQYF
>TRBJ1-2|18|TRBV15|few|.
TGTGCCACCAGCAGTCCCCTAGGAGGGGGGCCAGGGTACTATGGCTACACCTTC
CATSSPLGGGPGYYGYTF
>TRBJ2-5|13|TRBV6-4|.|.
TGTGCCAGCAGTCGGGACGGAAAAGAGACCCAGTACTTC
CASSRDGKETQYF
>TRBJ2-7|13|TRBV28|.|TRBD1
TGTGTCAGCAGTCTCACAGGGGAATACGAGCAGTACTTC
CVSSLTGEYEQYF
>TRBJ2-3|17|TRBV4-3|.|TRBD1
TGCGCCAGCAGCCCCCAAGCGACAGGGGAAAGCACAGATACGCAGTATTTT
CASSPQATGESTDTQYF
>TRBJ2-1|14|TRBV6-2/TRBV6-3|few|TRBD2
TGTGCCAGCGGGAGGGAGTTAGTATACAATGAGCAGTTCTTC
CASGRELVYNEQFF
>TRBJ1-1|14|TRBV7-9|.|.
TGTGCCAGCAGCTTAGTAAGAGGGACTTCTGAAGCTTTCTTT
CASSLVRGTSEAFF
>TRBJ2-1|14|TRBV6-6|.|.
TGTGCCAGCAGTTACTCAAGGGTTTACAATGAGCAGTTCTTC
CASSYSRVYNEQFF
>TRBJ2-1|16|TRBV4-1|few|TRBD1
TGCGCCAGCAGCCAAGAAAGGGGACAGGGGTTGGATGAGCAGTTCTTC
CASSQERGQGLDEQFF
>TRBJ2-1|14|TRBV29-1|many|.
TGCAGCGTTGTTGAGACTCCCACCTACAATGAGCAGTTCTTC
CSVVETPTYNEQFF